This T cell receptor (beta chain) was retrieved from a study of control samples from healthy donors and cancer patients (dated by TCRdb to about 2020). This clone was found once. Its antigen is still unknown. No much larger clone exists at a distance of one base, and base qualities are not known. V sheds 8 bases and J sheds 5 bases, leaving 18 bases between their ends. The CDR3, cysteine through phenylalanine, is 14 amino acids long. The DNA shown is the 42-base CDR3, in frame from base 1. CDR1 and CDR2, looked up from the germline V gene, are MDHEN and SYDVKM. The library was obtained by the immunoSEQ multiplex PCR assay. Sourced from immuneACCESS, this table was stored by TCRdb with only in-frame sequences that have V and J called. A share of the clones is absent; for the studies checked, an unresolved V gene accounts for under half, and the remainder has no known explanation. The sample yields 400,000 to 500,000 clones; about nine tenths were counted once. The ten most abundant clones make up around 6.4% of the sample.

The chain links TRBV28 with TRBJ1-2, and perhaps TRBD1 as D gene, on 6 matching bases. The TCR originated in a man aged 40-50 years with head and neck cancer. The specimen was PBMCs. CDR3 region: CASGTGIINYGYTF. At the DNA level, the sequence is TGTGCCAGCGGAACAGGGATAATTAATTATGGCTACACCTTC.